This TCR beta chain was profiled in a study of CD8+CD57+ T cells in acquired aplastic anemia. Study overall: Sorted CD4+ and CD8+ cell DNA averaged around 3.3 ug.

Study-level findings and limits: Patients had around 30 CD8+ CDR3 sequences in common with controls (the shared set). Significance was not reached for CD8+ Simpson's diversity between patients and controls.

Germline V CDR1 and CDR2: KGHDR, SFDVKD. V gave up 9 bases and J gave up 4 bases, with 7 bases separating them. The CDR3 loop spans 11 amino acids. In the case of this clonotype: The antigen remains undetermined.

Genomic DNA, serving as template, underwent TCR beta VDJ and CDR3 profiling. From the reads, TCRdb called clonotypes with MiXCR, one entry per CDR3 protein. The sample consists of 250,000 to 350,000 distinct CDR3 sequences, roughly half of them appearing once. This chain connects TRBV24-1 to TRBJ2-3; D gene unclear. The clonotype originates from a human donor with severe aplastic anemia or a healthy control (not recorded which). The sequencing input was sorted CD4+, CD8+, or CD8+CD57+ T cells (not recorded which) from PBMCs. The DNA for the CDR3 is TGTGCCACCTTGGGTTCAGATACGCAGTATTTT. Its translation: CATLGSDTQYF.